The T cell receptor beta chain under discussion was sequenced for a study of T cell changes during pregnancy in multiple sclerosis. The data were produced by immunoSEQ multiplex PCR, yet TCRdb's version contains in-frame clones alone and is incomplete. The table lists tens of thousands of clones, approximately 84% of them singletons. The CDR3 loop spans 16 amino acids. The V and J ends lost 4 bases and 5 bases, in that order; junction bases with no gene match: 14. Germline CDR1 reads MNHEY; CDR2 reads SMNVEV (reference sequence). The source material was CD8+ T cells from peripheral blood mononuclear cells, sampled after pregnancy. The TCR comes from a female donor with multiple sclerosis, enrolled in a pregnancy study. V gene TRBV27 combines with J gene TRBJ2-7; TRBD2 matches at 7 bases. CDR3 amino acids: CASSSALGRAVHEQYF. CDR3 nucleotides: TGTGCCAGCAGTTCTGCCCTGGGGAGGGCGGTCCACGAGCAGTACTTC.